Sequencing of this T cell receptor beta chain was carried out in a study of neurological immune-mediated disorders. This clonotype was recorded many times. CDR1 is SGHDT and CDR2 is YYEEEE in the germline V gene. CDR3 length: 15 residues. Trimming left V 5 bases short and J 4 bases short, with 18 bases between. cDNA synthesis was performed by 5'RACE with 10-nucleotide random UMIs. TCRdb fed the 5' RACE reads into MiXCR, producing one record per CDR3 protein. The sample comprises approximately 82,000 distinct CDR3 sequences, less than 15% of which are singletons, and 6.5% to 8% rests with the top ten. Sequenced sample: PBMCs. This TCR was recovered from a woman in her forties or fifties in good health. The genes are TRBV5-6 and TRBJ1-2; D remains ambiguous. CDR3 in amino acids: CASSQTAALVYGYTF. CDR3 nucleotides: TGTGCCAGCAGTCAAACAGCGGCTTTGGTCTATGGCTACACCTTC. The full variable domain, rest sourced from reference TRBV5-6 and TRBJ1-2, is DAGVTQSPTHLIKTRGQQVTLRCSPKSGHDTVSWYQQALGQGPQFIFQYYEEEERQRGNFPDRFSGHQFPNYSSELNVNALLLGDSALYLCASSQTAALVYGYTFGSGTRLTVV.